This T cell receptor (beta chain) is drawn from a study of blood T cell repertoires in COVID-19 (dated by TCRdb to about 2020). Regarding the complete study: The collaborator samples originated in the United States, Italy and Spain and spanned the acute and convalescent phases of COVID-19. The repertoires were released in a freely available public database intended as a resource for research on the immune response to SARS-CoV-2. The samples were drawn from two sources: the first 160 participants of the ongoing ImmuneRACE study, and about 1,300 subjects contributed by 6 global collaborators. The sample metadata nearly always contained a de-identified subject ID, COVID-19 status, age in years and sex. Subjects who had been exposed to COVID-19, were actively infected with it, or had recovered from it provided the deeply sampled blood TCRbeta repertoires that made up the dataset. Where available, HLA class I and class II types were taken from metadata supplied by the sample provider and were not determined by assay-based typing. The material from the prospective study consisted of cDNA or gDNA derived from T cells, B-cell-depleted T cells, or PBMCs.

Enrolling through a virtual design, the prospective study's participants ranged in age from roughly 18 to 89 years and lived across about two dozen United States geographic areas. In the prospective study, cohorts were assigned on the basis of participant-reported clinical history obtained from a screening survey and a study questionnaire. In the prospective study, mobile phlebotomists collected whole blood, serum and a nasopharyngeal or oropharyngeal swab from each participant. Prospective study participants could optionally give additional blood draws and questionnaires over an approximately 2-month period. Prospective study blood samples were shipped either frozen or at room temperature before DNA extraction. CDR1 and CDR2 are drawn from the germline V gene: SGHTA, FQGNSA. V is cut back by 1 base and J by 1 base, with 4 bases in the junction unmatched. Reading from cysteine to phenylalanine, the CDR3 counts 16 amino acids. The only DNA kept is the CDR3, 48 bases in frame from the first base.

Overall study results and their limits: How much clinical and demographic metadata was included differed by source and by participant, and the metadata was provided uncurated.

With regard to this clone: The specificity of this receptor is unknown. It has no much larger one-base neighbor in the sample; base qualities were not kept.

TCRbeta CDR3 regions were amplified from genomic DNA using the immunoSEQ Assay, a bias-controlled multiplex PCR. In the authors' own workflow: Within the assay, amplification of reference gene primers was used to estimate how many nucleated cells each sample contained. To quantify the absolute abundance of each unique TCRbeta CDR3 rearrangement, sequence reads were collapsed and filtered. For each sample, productive Simpson clonality was calculated as the square root of Simpson's diversity index over productive rearrangements. This is the immuneACCESS table as TCRdb keeps it, with only in-frame sequences that have V and J called. A part of the clones is gone; compared with another copy, unresolved V genes explain less than half, and the rest is unexplained. Clone size and the V and J calls come from that table; the DNA yielded D and trimming. This sample holds 120,000 to 150,000 clones; about four fifths were observed only once. 5.5% of the sample is in the top ten clones.

The V gene is TRBV7-2 and the J gene is TRBJ2-4; the junction holds 7 bases that match TRBD2. This TCR derives from a middle-aged man with acute COVID-19. The material sequenced was PBMCs or T cells enriched from blood (not recorded which). The base sequence is TGTGCCAGCAGCTTAGTCGGGGAGGGGGCCAAAAACATTCAGTACTTC. Its amino acids are CASSLVGEGAKNIQYF.